This entry describes one T cell receptor (beta chain). The data derive from a study of blood T cell repertoires in COVID-19. Study context: Both acute and convalescent COVID-19 samples were obtained from the United States, Italy and Spain. PBMCs, B-cell-depleted T cells, or T cells were the source of the cDNA or gDNA that made up the material.

The CDR3 loop spans 13 amino acids. Trimming shortened V by 4 bases and J by 7 bases, and 8 bases separated the two germline ends. The germline gives CDR1 MRHNA, CDR2 SNTAGT. As processed by the authors: Reference gene primer amplification in the assay estimated nucleated cell counts. Profiling relied on immunoSEQ multiplex PCR, and the TCRdb table lists in-frame clones only, not all of them. V, J and clone size derive from that table, while D and trimming were established from the DNA sequence. The table lists 170,000 or so clones, 84% of them singletons. This TCR was recovered from a man aged 18 to 29 with active or convalescent COVID-19. The sequenced sample consisted of peripheral blood. The rearrangement joins TRBV6-4 to TRBJ1-6; TRBD1 is a possible D gene (5 bases). CDR3 protein: CASSAGWNSPLHF. The CDR3 bases are TGTGCCAGCAGTGCAGGGTGGAATTCACCCCTCCACTTT.